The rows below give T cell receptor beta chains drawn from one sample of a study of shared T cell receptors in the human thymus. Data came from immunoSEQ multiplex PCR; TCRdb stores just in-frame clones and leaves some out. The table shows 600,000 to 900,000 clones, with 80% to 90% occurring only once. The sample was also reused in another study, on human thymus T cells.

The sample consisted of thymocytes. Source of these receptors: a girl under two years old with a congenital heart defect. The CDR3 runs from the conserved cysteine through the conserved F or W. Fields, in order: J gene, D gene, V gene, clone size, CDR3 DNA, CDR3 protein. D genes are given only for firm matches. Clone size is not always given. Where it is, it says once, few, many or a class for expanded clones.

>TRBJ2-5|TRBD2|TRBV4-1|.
TGCGCCAGCAGCGGTCGGGCGGGGAGGGCACAAGAGACCCAGTACTTC
CASSGRAGRAQETQYF
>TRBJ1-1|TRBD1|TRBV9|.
TGTGCCAGCAGCCCACAGGGGACGCGAGACACTGAAGCTTTCTTT
CASSPQGTRDTEAFF
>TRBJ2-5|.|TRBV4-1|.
TGCGCCAGCAGCCATGTCCGAACTATCGGACAAGAGACCCAGTACTTC
CASSHVRTIGQETQYF
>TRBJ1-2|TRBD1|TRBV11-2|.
TGTGCCAGCAGCTCCTCTTTGAGGGGGCTAGGCTACACCTTC
CASSSSLRGLGYTF
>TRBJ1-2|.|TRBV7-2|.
TGTGCCAGCAGCTTAACAGGCTACCCCCCCTATGGCTACACCTTC
CASSLTGYPPYGYTF
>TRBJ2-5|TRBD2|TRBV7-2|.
TGTGCCAGCAGCTTAGCGCTCGGGAGCGGGGGCTTCCAAGAGACCCAGTACTTC
CASSLALGSGGFQETQYF
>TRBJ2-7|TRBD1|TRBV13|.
TGTGCCAGCAGCATCGACAGGGTTGCCTCCTACGAGCAGTACTTC
CASSIDRVASYEQYF
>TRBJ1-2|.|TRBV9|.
TGTGCCAGCAGCGCCCCTGCGGGACTAAGCCTCTATGGCTACACCTTC
CASSAPAGLSLYGYTF
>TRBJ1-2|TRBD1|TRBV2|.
TGTGCCGGGGACAGGGGAGACTATGGCTACACCTTC
CAGDRGDYGYTF
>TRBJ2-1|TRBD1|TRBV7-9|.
TGTGCCAGCAGCTTGGACAGGGCAAACTACAATGAGCAGTTCTTC
CASSLDRANYNEQFF
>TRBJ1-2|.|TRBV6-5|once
TGTGCCAGCAGTGACAAAACTAACTATGGCTACACCTTC
CASSDKTNYGYTF